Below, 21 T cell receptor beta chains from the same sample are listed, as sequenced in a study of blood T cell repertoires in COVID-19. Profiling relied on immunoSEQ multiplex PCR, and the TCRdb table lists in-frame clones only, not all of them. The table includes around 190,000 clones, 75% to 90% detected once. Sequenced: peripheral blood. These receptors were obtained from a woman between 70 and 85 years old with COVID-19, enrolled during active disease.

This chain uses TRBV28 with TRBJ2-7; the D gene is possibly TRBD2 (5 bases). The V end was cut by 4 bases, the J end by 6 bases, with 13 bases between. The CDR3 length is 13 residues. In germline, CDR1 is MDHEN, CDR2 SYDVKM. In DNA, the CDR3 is TGTGCCAGCAGTTCGGGGATACGACTCGAGCAGTACTTC. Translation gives CASSSGIRLEQYF.

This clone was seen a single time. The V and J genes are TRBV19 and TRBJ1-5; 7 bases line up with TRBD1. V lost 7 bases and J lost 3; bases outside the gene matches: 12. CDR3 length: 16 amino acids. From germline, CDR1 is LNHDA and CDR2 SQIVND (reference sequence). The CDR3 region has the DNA TGTGCCAGTACCAATCACCGGGACAGAACCAATCAGCCCCAGCATTTT. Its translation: CASTNHRDRTNQPQHF. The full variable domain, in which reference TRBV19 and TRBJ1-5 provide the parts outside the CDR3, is DGGITQSPKYLFRKEGQNVTLSCEQNLNHDAMYWYRQDPGQGLRLIYYSQIVNDFQKGDIAEGYSVSREKKESFPLTVTSAQKNPTAFYLCASTNHRDRTNQPQHFGDGTRLSIL.

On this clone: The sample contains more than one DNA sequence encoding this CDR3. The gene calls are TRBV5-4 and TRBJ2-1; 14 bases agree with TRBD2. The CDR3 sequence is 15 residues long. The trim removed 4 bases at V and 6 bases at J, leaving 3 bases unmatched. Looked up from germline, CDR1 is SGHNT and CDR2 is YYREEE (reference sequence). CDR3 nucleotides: TGTGCCAGCAGCCCCGGACTAGCGGGGGGCAATGAGCAGTTCTTC. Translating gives CASSPGLAGGNEQFF.

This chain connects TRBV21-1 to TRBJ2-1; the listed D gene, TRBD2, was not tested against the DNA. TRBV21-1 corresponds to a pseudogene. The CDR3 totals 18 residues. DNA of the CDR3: TGTGCCAGCACCCAAGAGGGGGTTCCCGGACTAGCGCTCAATGAGCAGTTCTTC. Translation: CASTQEGVPGLALNEQFF.

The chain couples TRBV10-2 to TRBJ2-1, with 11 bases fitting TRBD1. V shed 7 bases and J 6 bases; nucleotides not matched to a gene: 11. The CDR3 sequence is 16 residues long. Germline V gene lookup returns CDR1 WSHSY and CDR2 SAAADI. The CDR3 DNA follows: TGCGCCAGCACCTTTTCACGGGGGACAGGGGGCAATGAGCAGTTCTTC. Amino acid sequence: CASTFSRGTGGNEQFF.

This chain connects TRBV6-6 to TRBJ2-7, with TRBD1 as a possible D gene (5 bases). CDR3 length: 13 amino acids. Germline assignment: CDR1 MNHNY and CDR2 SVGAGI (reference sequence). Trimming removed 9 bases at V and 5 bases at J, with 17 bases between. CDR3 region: CASRQGSWDEQYF. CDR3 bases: TGTGCCAGTCGCCAGGGTTCTTGGGACGAGCAGTACTTC.

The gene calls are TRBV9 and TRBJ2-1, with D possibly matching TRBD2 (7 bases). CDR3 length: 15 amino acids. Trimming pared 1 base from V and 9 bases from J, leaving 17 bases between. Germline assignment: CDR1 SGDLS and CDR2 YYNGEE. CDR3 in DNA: TGTGCCAGCAGCGTAAGGGGGGGGCCTGTCGTTGAGCAGTTCTTC. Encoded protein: CASSVRGGPVVEQFF.

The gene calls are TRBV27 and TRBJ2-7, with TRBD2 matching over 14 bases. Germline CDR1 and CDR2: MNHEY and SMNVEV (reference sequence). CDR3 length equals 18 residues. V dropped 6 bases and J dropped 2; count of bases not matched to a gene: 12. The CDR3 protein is CASRWTSGRINPPYEQYF. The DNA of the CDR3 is TGTGCCAGCAGGTGGACTAGCGGGAGGATTAATCCCCCCTACGAGCAGTACTTC.

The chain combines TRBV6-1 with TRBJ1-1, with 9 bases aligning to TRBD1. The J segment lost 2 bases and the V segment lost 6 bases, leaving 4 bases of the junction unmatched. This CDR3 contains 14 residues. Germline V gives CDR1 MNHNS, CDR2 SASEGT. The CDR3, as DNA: TGTGCCAGCAGGGACAGGGGAACTAACACTGAAGCTTTCTTT. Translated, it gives CASRDRGTNTEAFF.

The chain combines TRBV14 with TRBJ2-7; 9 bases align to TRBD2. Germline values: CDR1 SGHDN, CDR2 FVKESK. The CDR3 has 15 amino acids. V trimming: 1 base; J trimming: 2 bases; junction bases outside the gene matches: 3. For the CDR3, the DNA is TGTGCCAGCAGCCAAGGACTAGCGGTAACCTACGAGCAGTACTTC. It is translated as CASSQGLAVTYEQYF.

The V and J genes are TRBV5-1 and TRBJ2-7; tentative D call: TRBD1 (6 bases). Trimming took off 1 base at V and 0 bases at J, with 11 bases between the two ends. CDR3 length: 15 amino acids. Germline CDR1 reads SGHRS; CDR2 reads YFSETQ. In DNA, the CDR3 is TGCGCCAGCAGCTTGACAGGGTCGGCCTCCTACGAGCAGTACTTC. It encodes CASSLTGSASYEQYF.

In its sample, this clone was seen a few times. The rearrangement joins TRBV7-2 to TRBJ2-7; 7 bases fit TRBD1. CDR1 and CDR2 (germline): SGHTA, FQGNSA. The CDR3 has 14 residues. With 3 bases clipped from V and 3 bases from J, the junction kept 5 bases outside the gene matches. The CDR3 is CASSLDRWVYEQYF. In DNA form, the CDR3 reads TGTGCCAGCAGCTTGGACAGGTGGGTCTACGAGCAGTACTTC.

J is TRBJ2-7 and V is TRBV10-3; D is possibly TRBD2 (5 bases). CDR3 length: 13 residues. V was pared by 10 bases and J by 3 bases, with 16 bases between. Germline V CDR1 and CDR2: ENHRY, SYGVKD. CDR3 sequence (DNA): TGTGCCAGCCGGGGTGGGCTAAGCTACGAGCAGTACTTC. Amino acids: CASRGGLSYEQYF.

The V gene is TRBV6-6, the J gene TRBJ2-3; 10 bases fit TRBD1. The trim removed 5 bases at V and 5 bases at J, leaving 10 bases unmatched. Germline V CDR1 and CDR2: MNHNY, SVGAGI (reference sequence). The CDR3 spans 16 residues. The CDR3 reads CASSRGRDRGQDTQYF. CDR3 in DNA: TGTGCCAGCAGTAGGGGTCGAGACAGGGGGCAAGATACGCAGTATTTT.

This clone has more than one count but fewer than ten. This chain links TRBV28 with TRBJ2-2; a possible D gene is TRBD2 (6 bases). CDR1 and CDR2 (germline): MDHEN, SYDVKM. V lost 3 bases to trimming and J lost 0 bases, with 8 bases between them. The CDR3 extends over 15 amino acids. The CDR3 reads CASSFGGTNTGELFF. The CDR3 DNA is TGTGCCAGCAGTTTCGGCGGGACGAACACCGGGGAGCTGTTTTTT. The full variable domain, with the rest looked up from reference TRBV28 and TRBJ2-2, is DVKVTQSSRYLVKRTGEKVFLECVQDMDHENMFWYRQDPGLGLRLIYFSYDVKMKEKGDIPEGYSVSREKKERFSLILESASTNQTSMYLCASSFGGTNTGELFFGEGSRLTVL.

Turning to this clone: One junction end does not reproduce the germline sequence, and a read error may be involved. The CDR3 nucleotides read TGTGCCAGCAGCTTGGGACTAGCGGGAGACGAGCAGTATTTC. Encoded protein: CASSLGLAGDEQYF. The chain combines TRBV7-2 with TRBJ2-7; 14 bases match TRBD2. CDR3 length equals 14 residues. The germline gives CDR1 SGHTA, CDR2 FQGNSA.

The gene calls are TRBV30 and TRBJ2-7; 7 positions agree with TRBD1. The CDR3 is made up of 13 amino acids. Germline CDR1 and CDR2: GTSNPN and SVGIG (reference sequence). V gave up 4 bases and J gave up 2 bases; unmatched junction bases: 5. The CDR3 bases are TGTGCCTGGATTAGGGACAGTCCCTACGAGCAGTACTTC. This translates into CAWIRDSPYEQYF.

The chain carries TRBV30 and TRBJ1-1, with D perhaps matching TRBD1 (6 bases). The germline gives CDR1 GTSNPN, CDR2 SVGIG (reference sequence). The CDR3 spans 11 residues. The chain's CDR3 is CAGGRNTEAFF. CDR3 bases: TGTGCGGGGGGGCGGAACACTGAAGCTTTCTTT.

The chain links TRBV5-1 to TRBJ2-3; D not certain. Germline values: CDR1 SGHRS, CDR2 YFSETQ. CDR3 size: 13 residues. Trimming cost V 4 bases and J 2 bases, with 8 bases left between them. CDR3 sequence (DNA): TGCGCCAGCAGCGTCTTACACACAGATACGCAGTATTTT. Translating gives CASSVLHTDTQYF.

CDR3 sequence: CASSLSGYEQYF. CDR3 DNA sequence: TGTGCCAGCAGCTTAAGCGGCTACGAGCAGTACTTC. The chain links TRBV7-2 to TRBJ2-7, with D possibly matching TRBD2 (5 bases). The V gene's germline CDR1 is SGHTA and CDR2 FQGNSA. The CDR3 loop spans 12 amino acids. Trimming cost V 2 bases and J 3 bases, with 5 bases left between them.

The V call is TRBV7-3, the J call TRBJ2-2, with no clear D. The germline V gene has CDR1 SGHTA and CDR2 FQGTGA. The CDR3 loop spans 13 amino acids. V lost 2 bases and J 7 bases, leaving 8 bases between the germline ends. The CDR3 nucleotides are TGTGCCAGCAGCTTAGGTGCCAGCGGGGAGCTGTTTTTT. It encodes CASSLGASGELFF.